This T cell receptor (beta chain) was found in a study of breast tumors, draining lymph nodes, adjacent tissues. Study observations and caveats: Findings are consistent with lymph node origin and intratumoral expansion of most tumor T cells. Luminal-like breast cancer showed significantly higher tumor–nontumor repertoire similarity than basal-like.

The CDR3 has 14 amino acids. CDR1 and CDR2 from the germline V gene are LGHDT and YNNKEL (reference sequence). V dropped 3 bases and J dropped 2 bases, with 9 bases sitting between them. From the multiplex PCR reads, TCRdb called clonotypes with MiXCR, one entry per CDR3 protein. The profile shows some 250,000 distinct CDR3 sequences, about 34% of them singletons. This clonotype was observed a handful of times. Its matching antigen is unknown. The lymph nodes were axillary draining lymph nodes from breast cancer patients. The chain links TRBV3-1 to TRBJ2-3; no clear D gene. The source is a female donor with breast cancer. Some clones in this sample may be carry-over from other donors' samples. Input material: axillary lymph node tissue. The CDR3 bases are TGTGCCAGCAGCCATACGTCGGTCACAGATACGCAGTATTTT. This sequence encodes CASSHTSVTDTQYF.